A selection of T cell receptor beta chains follows, all from one sample in a study of identical twins' blood T cells. In TCRdb, the 5' RACE reads were re-called with MiXCR into one record per CDR3 protein. The data show around 380,000 distinct CDR3 sequences, with over 25% seen just once and roughly 5.5% held by the top ten. Source material: PBMCs. The receptors were gathered from a woman aged 18-49 years in good health. Each CDR3 is given with its conserved first and last residue. The D gene is left open where the match is weak. Clone size appears in some rows only: once, few, many, or a class for an expanded clone.

TRBV24-1,few,TRBJ2-1,.,TGTGCCACCAGTGACCGGCGTTCGAGCTCCTACAATGAGCAGTTCTTC,CATSDRRSSSYNEQFF
TRBV9,.,TRBJ1-1,.,TGTGCCAGCAGCCCCGGTTATTGGAAACAGGGTGAAGCTTTCTTT,CASSPGYWKQGEAFF
TRBV20-1,.,TRBJ2-4,.,TGCAGTGCTATGCAAAACATTCAGTACTTC,CSAMQNIQYF
TRBV19,.,TRBJ1-6,.,TGTGCCAGTAGCCCGGGACTTCCTAATTCACCCCTCCACTTT,CASSPGLPNSPLHF
TRBV24-1,.,TRBJ2-7,.,TGTGCCACCAGTGACGGGGAGACCTACGAGCAGTACTTC,CATSDGETYEQYF
TRBV20-1,.,TRBJ1-3,.,TGCAGTGCTAGAGGGCCAGGCAGCTCTGGAAACACCATATATTTT,CSARGPGSSGNTIYF
TRBV2,.,TRBJ2-1,TRBD2,TGTGCCAGCAGTGGCTGGGGGGGCAATGAGCAGTTCTTC,CASSGWGGNEQFF
TRBV20-1,many,TRBJ2-1,.,TGCAGTGCTAGAGAGCCCAGGGTAGGGAGTGAGCAGTTCTTC,CSAREPRVGSEQFF
TRBV6-2/TRBV6-3,.,TRBJ1-1,.,TGTGCCAGCAGACCCGCACAGGGACACACTGAAGCTCTCTTT,CASRPAQGHTEALF
TRBV4-2,few,TRBJ1-2,.,TGTGCCAGCAGCCAAGTGGACAGTCCCTATGGCTACACCTTC,CASSQVDSPYGYTF
TRBV12-3/TRBV12-4,many,TRBJ1-2,.,TGTGCCAGTGGAAGCTATGGCTACACCTTC,CASGSYGYTF
TRBV7-8,few,TRBJ1-5,.,TGTGCCAGCTGCATCCGGGAAGGACAGAGCAATCAGCCCCAGCATTTT,CASCIREGQSNQPQHF
TRBV4-2,.,TRBJ2-1,.,TGTGCCAGCAGCCAAGCCCACGACTATTACAATGAGCAGTTCTTC,CASSQAHDYYNEQFF
TRBV6-2/TRBV6-3,.,TRBJ2-1,TRBD2,TGTGCCAGCAGTTACTATGGCGGGAGAGGTGAGCAGTTCTTC,CASSYYGGRGEQFF
TRBV11-2,.,TRBJ1-5,.,TGTGCCAGCAGCCGGATCGCAGGGGCTGGTCAGCCCCAGCATTTT,CASSRIAGAGQPQHF
TRBV6-2/TRBV6-3,.,TRBJ1-5,TRBD1,TGTGCCAGCAAAAACAGGGGAGACAATCAGCCCCAGCATTTT,CASKNRGDNQPQHF
TRBV29-1,.,TRBJ1-1,.,TGCAGCGTTGCCTGGAGGTATGGGAACACTGAAGCTTTCTTT,CSVAWRYGNTEAFF
TRBV7-2,few,TRBJ2-7,.,TGTGCCAGCAGCTTCGCGGCTAGTTCCTACGAGCAGTACTTC,CASSFAASSYEQYF
TRBV3-1,few,TRBJ1-5,.,TGTGCCAGCAGCTTAAATGACGGAGTTTATAGCAATCAGCCCCAGCATTTT,CASSLNDGVYSNQPQHF
TRBV2,.,TRBJ1-1,.,TGTGCCAGCAGTGAAGGGATGGGGGGTTGGACTGAAGCTTTCTTT,CASSEGMGGWTEAFF
TRBV20-1,few,TRBJ2-7,.,TGCAGTGCTAGAGATCACACCAGGAGCTCCTACGAGCAGTACTTC,CSARDHTRSSYEQYF
TRBV12-3/TRBV12-4,.,TRBJ1-1,.,TGTGCCAGCAGTTTAAGCCGGAGAATGAACACTGAAGCTTTCTTT,CASSLSRRMNTEAFF
TRBV5-1,.,TRBJ1-1,TRBD1,TGCCCCAGCCGAGGGGGCTCCGCTGAAGCTTTCTTT,CPSRGGSAEAFF
TRBV7-9,.,TRBJ1-5,.,TGTGCCAGCAGTTCGCAGGGGTTGAGCAATCAGCCCCAGCATTTT,CASSSQGLSNQPQHF
TRBV20-1,.,TRBJ2-3,TRBD2,TGCAGTGTAAAGGGAGGGGGCACAGATACGCAGTATTTT,CSVKGGGTDTQYF
TRBV7-2,.,TRBJ2-1,.,TGTGCCAGCAGCCCACAGACAGACCAGAATGAGCAGTTCTTC,CASSPQTDQNEQFF
TRBV24-1,many,TRBJ1-2,.,TGTGCCACCAGTGACCCCGGGACAAATAACTATGGCTACACCTTC,CATSDPGTNNYGYTF